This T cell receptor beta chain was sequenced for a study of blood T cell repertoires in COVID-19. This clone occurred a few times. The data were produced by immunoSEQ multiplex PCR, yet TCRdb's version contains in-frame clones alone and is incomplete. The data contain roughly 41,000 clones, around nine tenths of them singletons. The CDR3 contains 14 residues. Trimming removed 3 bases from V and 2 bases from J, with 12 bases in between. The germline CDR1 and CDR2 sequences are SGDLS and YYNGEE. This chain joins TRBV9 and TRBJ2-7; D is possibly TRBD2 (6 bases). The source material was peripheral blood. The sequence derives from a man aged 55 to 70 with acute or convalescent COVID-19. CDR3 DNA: TGTGCCAGCAGCGCGGGGAGGTGGGCCTACGAGCAGTACTTC. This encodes CASSAGRWAYEQYF.